This T cell receptor beta chain was captured by sequencing in a study of beta chain features in type 1 diabetes. Notes on the study in general: Type 1 diabetes patients had VDJ junctions that carried fewer insertions and more deletions. The influence of HLA type on TCRB rearrangement stayed undetermined.

The table lists this clone with a few counts. Its target is not known. The V gene lost 1 base and the J gene lost 8 bases, with 10 bases spanning the gap. The germline CDR1 and CDR2 sequences are SGHTA and FQGTGA. The CDR3 totals 13 residues. Isolated RNA was reverse transcribed in full, so expressed TCRB transcripts were sequenced. Libraries were prepared by immunoSEQ multiplex PCR; TCRdb keeps only in-frame clonotypes and omits some of them. In the table there are 35,000 to 50,000 clones, approximately 49% of which are singletons. By way of CD45RO/CCR7/CD25/CD127/CD95/CD27, the CD4+ regulatory, stem cell-like memory, central memory and naive cells were sorted.

The origin of this receptor is a woman aged 25 to 39 in good health. The source material was stem cell memory CD4+ T cells from blood. The chain links TRBV7-3 to TRBJ2-3; TRBD2 might be the D (5 bases). DNA for the CDR3: TGTGCCAGCAGCTTAATGGGAGAGGGTACGCAGTATTTT. As protein: CASSLMGEGTQYF.